The T cell receptor beta chain described here comes from a study of T cell changes during pregnancy in multiple sclerosis. This CDR3 comprises 13 residues. Trimming removed 4 bases at V and 4 bases at J, with 10 bases between. Germline assignment: CDR1 SGHAT and CDR2 FQNNGV. Clones were read by immunoSEQ multiplex PCR, and TCRdb kept only the in-frame ones, dropping some. The sample has 35,000 to 45,000 clones; around 90% are singletons. The sample here was CD4+ T cells from peripheral blood mononuclear cells, taken after pregnancy. The receptor comes from a female donor with multiple sclerosis, enrolled in a pregnancy study. V and J are TRBV11-2 and TRBJ1-1; D not certain. The CDR3 loop is CASSSRGGTEAFF. The CDR3 DNA is TGTGCCAGCAGCTCCCGGGGAGGCACTGAAGCTTTCTTT.